At least ten counts were recorded for the clone carrying this T cell receptor (beta chain). Its antigen is currently unknown. Preparation of the TCRbeta library involved a method that used unique molecular identifiers. TCRdb reprocessed the PCR reads with MiXCR, giving one entry per CDR3 protein. The profile shows around 490,000 distinct CDR3 sequences, over 10% of them singletons. The data originate from a study of T-cell reconstitution after alpha-beta-depleted transplantation in children. Study-wide results and limits: There were some patients whose high TCRbeta diversity at day 60 came from surviving recipient T cells and thymic progenitors.

This CDR3 is built from 17 residues. Germline assignment: CDR1 LNHNV and CDR2 YYDKDF (reference sequence). The V gene lost 0 bases and the J gene lost 1 base, with 15 bases spanning the gap. J is TRBJ2-5 and V is TRBV15; TRBD1 is a possible D gene (6 bases). The source of this sequence is a female patient aged 2 to 10 who had a stem cell transplant for aplastic anemia, so the T cells may come from the graft donor. The sample here was PBMCs, mostly from graft donor cells, taken 180 days after TCRalphabeta/CD19-depleted stem cell transplant. CDR3 loop: CATSRDARRGAQETQYF. In nucleotides, the CDR3 is TGTGCCACCAGCAGAGATGCACGCAGGGGAGCCCAAGAGACCCAGTACTTC.